The T cell receptor (beta chain) under discussion was sequenced for a study of neurological immune-mediated disorders. Using its own MiXCR run on the 5' RACE reads, TCRdb lists one record per CDR3 protein. The table has about 21,000 distinct CDR3 sequences, 15% to 20% seen once. This clonotype was seen ten or more times. Trimming stripped 2 bases from V and 6 bases from J, with 11 bases between. The CDR3 is 14 amino acids. CDR1 and CDR2 (germline): MGHRA, YSYEKL. The material sequenced was CD8+ T cells from blood. This TCR came from a woman aged 18-29 years with multiple sclerosis. The V call is TRBV4-1, the J call TRBJ2-1; D call uncertain. Here the CDR3 DNA reads TGCGCCAGCAGCCAAACCCCGGACCTCAATGAGCAGTTCTTC. Encoded protein: CASSQTPDLNEQFF.